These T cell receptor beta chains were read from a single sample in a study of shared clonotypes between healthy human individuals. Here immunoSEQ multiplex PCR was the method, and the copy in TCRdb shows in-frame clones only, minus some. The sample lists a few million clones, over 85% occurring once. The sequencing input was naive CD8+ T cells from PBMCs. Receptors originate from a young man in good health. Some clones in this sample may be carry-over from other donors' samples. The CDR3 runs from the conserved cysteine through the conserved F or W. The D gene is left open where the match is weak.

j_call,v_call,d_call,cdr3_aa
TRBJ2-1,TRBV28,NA,CASSPHKYEQFF
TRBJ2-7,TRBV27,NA,CASSLGSTYEQCF
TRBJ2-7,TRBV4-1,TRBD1,CASSQDPGGSEQYF
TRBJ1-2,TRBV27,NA,CASSLKAGSGYGYTF
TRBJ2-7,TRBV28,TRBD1,CASSPTFGTGGLSYEQYF
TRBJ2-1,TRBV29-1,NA,CSGGLWYNEQFF
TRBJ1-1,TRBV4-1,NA,CASSQATGHRLLNTEAFF
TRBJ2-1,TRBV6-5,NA,CASSYSGRSALNEQFF
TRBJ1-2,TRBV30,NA,CAWSRGYGYTF
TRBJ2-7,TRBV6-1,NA,CASSGKWWTEQYF
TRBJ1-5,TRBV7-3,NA,CASSPGTNNQPQHF
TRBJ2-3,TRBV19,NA,CASSIRQGTDTQYF
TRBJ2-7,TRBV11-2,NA,CASSYPPEGTEQYF
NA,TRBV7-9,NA,CASSLTTGRYEQYF
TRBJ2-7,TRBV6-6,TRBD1,CASSYLDRASSYEQYF
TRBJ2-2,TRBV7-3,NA,CASSLGYRDGRAGELFF
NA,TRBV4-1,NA,CASSQVPDYEQYF
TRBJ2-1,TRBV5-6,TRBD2,CASSLALAVYNEQFF
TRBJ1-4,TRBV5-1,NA,CASKDWTGGGINEKLFF
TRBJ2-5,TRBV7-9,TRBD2,CASSFQTSGIKETQYF
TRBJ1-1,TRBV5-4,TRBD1,CASSLETGGHDTEAFF
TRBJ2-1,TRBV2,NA,CASRVRRGEQFF
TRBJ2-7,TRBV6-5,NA,CASRLRDQGYEQYF
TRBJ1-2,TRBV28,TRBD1,CASSLPDRGMFGYTF
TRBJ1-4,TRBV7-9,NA,CASKAGNEKLFF
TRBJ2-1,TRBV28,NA,CASSGDHLSYNEQFF
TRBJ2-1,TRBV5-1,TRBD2,CASSFGLGRNNEQFF
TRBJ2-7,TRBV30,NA,CAWSVSSYEQYF
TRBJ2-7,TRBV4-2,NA,CASSQGVQGTYEQYF